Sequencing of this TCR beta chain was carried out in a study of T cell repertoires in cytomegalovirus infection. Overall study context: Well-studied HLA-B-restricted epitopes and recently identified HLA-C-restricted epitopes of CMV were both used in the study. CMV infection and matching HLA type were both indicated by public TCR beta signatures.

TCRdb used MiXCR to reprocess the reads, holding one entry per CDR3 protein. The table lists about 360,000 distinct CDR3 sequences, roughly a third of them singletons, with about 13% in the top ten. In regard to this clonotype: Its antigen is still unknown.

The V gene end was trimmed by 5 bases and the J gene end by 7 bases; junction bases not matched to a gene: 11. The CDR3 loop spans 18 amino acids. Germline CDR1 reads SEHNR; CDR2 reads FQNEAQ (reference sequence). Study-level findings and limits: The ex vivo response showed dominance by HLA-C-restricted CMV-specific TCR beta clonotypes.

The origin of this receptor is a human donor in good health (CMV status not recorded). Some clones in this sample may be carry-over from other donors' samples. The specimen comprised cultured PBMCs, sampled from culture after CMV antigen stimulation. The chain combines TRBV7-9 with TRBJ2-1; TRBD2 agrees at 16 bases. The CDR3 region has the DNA TGTGCCAGCAGCAGGTCCGGGACTAGCGGGAGGGCCGGGAATGAGCAGTTCTTC. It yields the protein CASSRSGTSGRAGNEQFF.